These T cell receptor beta chains were read from a single sample in a study of T cell changes during pregnancy in multiple sclerosis. Profiling relied on immunoSEQ multiplex PCR, and the TCRdb table lists in-frame clones only, not all of them. The data hold just over 50,000 clones, with roughly 92% observed a single time. The material sequenced was CD4+ T cells from peripheral blood mononuclear cells, taken in the second trimester of pregnancy. The receptors originated from a female donor with multiple sclerosis, enrolled in a pregnancy study. CDR3s include the opening cysteine and the closing phenylalanine or tryptophan. The D gene is left open where the match is weak. Only part of the rows carry a size: once, few, many, or a class if the clone is expanded.

v_gene: TRBV2
len: 15
d_gene: NA
j_gene: TRBJ1-5
abundance: NA
CDR3nt: TGTGCCAGCGGAAACGGACAGAATAGCAATCAGCCCCAGCATTTT
CDR3aa: CASGNGQNSNQPQHF

v_gene: TRBV7-2
len: 15
d_gene: TRBD2
j_gene: TRBJ2-7
abundance: NA
CDR3nt: TGTGCCAGCAGCTTAGTGCGGGGGGCAGCCTACGAGCAGTACTTC
CDR3aa: CASSLVRGAAYEQYF

v_gene: TRBV6-5
len: 16
d_gene: TRBD2
j_gene: TRBJ2-5
abundance: NA
CDR3nt: TGTGCCAGCAGTTTTACGGGGACTAGAGGCCAAGAGACCCAGTACTTC
CDR3aa: CASSFTGTRGQETQYF

v_gene: TRBV7-2
len: 17
d_gene: TRBD2
j_gene: TRBJ2-7
abundance: NA
CDR3nt: TGTGCCAGCAGCTTAAGTGGCGGGAGGGGGCGAAGCTACGAGCAGTACTTC
CDR3aa: CASSLSGGRGRSYEQYF

v_gene: TRBV4-3
len: 15
d_gene: TRBD1
j_gene: TRBJ2-7
abundance: NA
CDR3nt: TGCGCCAGCAGCCAAAGATGGACAGGGTCCTACGAGCAGTACTTC
CDR3aa: CASSQRWTGSYEQYF

v_gene: TRBV7-3
len: 15
d_gene: TRBD1
j_gene: TRBJ1-6
abundance: NA
CDR3nt: TGTGCCAGCAGCCTGGAGGACAGGGGAGATTCACCCCTCCACTTT
CDR3aa: CASSLEDRGDSPLHF

v_gene: TRBV30
len: 12
d_gene: TRBD1
j_gene: TRBJ1-2
abundance: NA
CDR3nt: TGTGCCTGGGGACAGGGGGCATCTGGCTACACCTTC
CDR3aa: CAWGQGASGYTF

v_gene: TRBV4-3
len: 15
d_gene: NA
j_gene: TRBJ1-2
abundance: NA
CDR3nt: TGCGCCAGCAGCCCTGGACAGCTATCACTCTATGGCTACACCTTC
CDR3aa: CASSPGQLSLYGYTF

v_gene: TRBV2
len: 15
d_gene: TRBD1
j_gene: TRBJ1-6
abundance: NA
CDR3nt: TGTGCCAGCAGTCTGCGACAGGGGGATAATTCACCCCTCCACTTT
CDR3aa: CASSLRQGDNSPLHF

v_gene: TRBV19
len: 14
d_gene: NA
j_gene: TRBJ1-5
abundance: NA
CDR3nt: TGTGCCAGTAGTATTGGGGGGTGGGATCAGCCCCAGCATTTT
CDR3aa: CASSIGGWDQPQHF

v_gene: TRBV6-6
len: 13
d_gene: NA
j_gene: TRBJ1-6
abundance: few
CDR3nt: TGTGCCAGCAGTTACTCCGGTAATTCACCCCTCCACTTT
CDR3aa: CASSYSGNSPLHF

v_gene: TRBV4-3
len: 16
d_gene: NA
j_gene: TRBJ2-3
abundance: NA
CDR3nt: TGCGCCAGCAGCCAAGGGCCCCGCGGTAGCACAGATACGCAGTATTTT
CDR3aa: CASSQGPRGSTDTQYF

v_gene: TRBV6-1
len: 14
d_gene: TRBD1
j_gene: TRBJ1-2
abundance: NA
CDR3nt: TGTGCCAGCAGTGACATCACAGGGGGCTATGGCTACACCTTC
CDR3aa: CASSDITGGYGYTF

v_gene: TRBV19
len: 15
d_gene: TRBD1
j_gene: TRBJ1-1
abundance: NA
CDR3nt: TGTGCCAGTAGTACCCAGGACAGGGCTGATAGAGGAGCTTTCTTT
CDR3aa: CASSTQDRADRGAFF

v_gene: TRBV4-1
len: 15
d_gene: NA
j_gene: TRBJ1-2
abundance: NA
CDR3nt: TGCGCCAGCAGCCAAGTCCAGGGGCACGACTATGGCTACACCTTC
CDR3aa: CASSQVQGHDYGYTF

v_gene: TRBV5-4
len: 17
d_gene: TRBD1
j_gene: TRBJ1-2
abundance: NA
CDR3nt: TGTGCCAGCAGCCCTGGACAGGGGGCGGAAAAAAGCTATGGCTACACCTTC
CDR3aa: CASSPGQGAEKSYGYTF

v_gene: TRBV27
len: 14
d_gene: NA
j_gene: TRBJ2-3
abundance: NA
CDR3nt: TGTGCCAGTACTGGTTTCGGTAGCACAGATACGCAGTATTTT
CDR3aa: CASTGFGSTDTQYF

v_gene: TRBV2
len: 14
d_gene: TRBD1
j_gene: TRBJ1-1
abundance: NA
CDR3nt: TGTGCCAGCAGTACTAGACAGGGAAACACTGAAGCTTTCTTT
CDR3aa: CASSTRQGNTEAFF

v_gene: TRBV18
len: 16
d_gene: NA
j_gene: TRBJ1-1
abundance: once
CDR3nt: TGTGCCAGCTCACCACCGCAGTTATCTAGGCCCACTGAAGCTTTCTTT
CDR3aa: CASSPPQLSRPTEAFF

v_gene: TRBV19
len: 15
d_gene: TRBD1
j_gene: TRBJ1-1
abundance: NA
CDR3nt: TGTGCCAGTAGCGTACCGGGACAGGGACCTCCGAAAGCTTTCTTT
CDR3aa: CASSVPGQGPPKAFF

v_gene: TRBV6-5
len: 12
d_gene: NA
j_gene: TRBJ2-2
abundance: NA
CDR3nt: TGTGCCAGCAAATTCCTAGGAGGGGAGCTGTTTTTT
CDR3aa: CASKFLGGELFF

v_gene: TRBV7-3
len: 15
d_gene: NA
j_gene: TRBJ1-2
abundance: few
CDR3nt: TGTGCCAGCAGCCCAGGGTCGACGACTAACTATGGCTACACCTTC
CDR3aa: CASSPGSTTNYGYTF

v_gene: TRBV4-2
len: 18
d_gene: NA
j_gene: TRBJ1-5
abundance: few
CDR3nt: TGTGCCAGCAGCCCCTCCTTCGACAGATCCTATAGCAATCAGCCCCAGCATTTT
CDR3aa: CASSPSFDRSYSNQPQHF

v_gene: TRBV7-8
len: 16
d_gene: NA
j_gene: TRBJ1-3
abundance: NA
CDR3nt: TGTGCCAGCAGCTTTGACACGTCGAGCTCTGGAAACACCATATATTTT
CDR3aa: CASSFDTSSSGNTIYF

v_gene: TRBV6-5
len: 14
d_gene: NA
j_gene: TRBJ1-5
abundance: NA
CDR3nt: TGTGCCAGCAGTTTCAGGGGCCAGAATCAGCCCCAGCATTTT
CDR3aa: CASSFRGQNQPQHF

v_gene: TRBV9
len: 15
d_gene: NA
j_gene: TRBJ2-3
abundance: NA
CDR3nt: TGTGCCAGCAGCGTAGGTGTTCATGGCACAGATACGCAGTATTTT
CDR3aa: CASSVGVHGTDTQYF

v_gene: TRBV11-3
len: 12
d_gene: NA
j_gene: TRBJ2-7
abundance: NA
CDR3nt: TGTGCCAGCAGCTCTAGTGGGTACGAGCAGTACTTC
CDR3aa: CASSSSGYEQYF

v_gene: TRBV7-2
len: 16
d_gene: TRBD1
j_gene: TRBJ1-3
abundance: NA
CDR3nt: TGTGCCAGCAGCTCACCCGACAGGGACTCTGGAAACACCATATATTTT
CDR3aa: CASSSPDRDSGNTIYF

v_gene: TRBV10-3
len: 14
d_gene: NA
j_gene: TRBJ2-2
abundance: NA
CDR3nt: TGTGCCATCACCAGGGCTGAGGACACCGGGGAGCTGTTTTTT
CDR3aa: CAITRAEDTGELFF

v_gene: TRBV19
len: 17
d_gene: NA
j_gene: TRBJ1-5
abundance: NA
CDR3nt: TGTGCCAGTAGTATCTCGACAGGTCGTCACTACAATCAGCCCCAGCATTTT
CDR3aa: CASSISTGRHYNQPQHF

v_gene: TRBV12-5
len: 17
d_gene: TRBD1
j_gene: TRBJ1-1
abundance: NA
CDR3nt: TGTGCTAGTGGTTTGGTACCTAAGGACAGGATGAACACTGAAGCTTTCTTT
CDR3aa: CASGLVPKDRMNTEAFF

v_gene: TRBV29-1
len: 13
d_gene: NA
j_gene: TRBJ2-7
abundance: NA
CDR3nt: TGCAGCGTTGAAGATTCTGCGGGGAACGAGCAGTACTTC
CDR3aa: CSVEDSAGNEQYF

v_gene: TRBV5-8
len: 14
d_gene: TRBD2
j_gene: TRBJ2-7
abundance: NA
CDR3nt: TGTGCCAGCAGGACTAGGCGGGGGGCCTACGAGCAGTACTTC
CDR3aa: CASRTRRGAYEQYF

v_gene: TRBV15
len: 15
d_gene: TRBD1
j_gene: TRBJ1-4
abundance: NA
CDR3nt: TGTGCCACCAGCAGAGAGGACAGGAATTTTGAAAAACTGTTTTTT
CDR3aa: CATSREDRNFEKLFF

v_gene: TRBV5-1
len: 12
d_gene: TRBD1
j_gene: TRBJ1-2
abundance: NA
CDR3nt: TGCGCCAGCAGCCCAGGGGGCCGTGGCTACACCTTC
CDR3aa: CASSPGGRGYTF

v_gene: TRBV10-3
len: 13
d_gene: TRBD1
j_gene: TRBJ2-3
abundance: NA
CDR3nt: TGTGCCATCGGGACAGGGGAGACAGATACGCAGTATTTT
CDR3aa: CAIGTGETDTQYF

v_gene: TRBV11-2
len: 14
d_gene: NA
j_gene: TRBJ2-2
abundance: NA
CDR3nt: TGTGCCAGCAGCTCCGCTGTGGCCACCGGGGAGCTGTTTTTT
CDR3aa: CASSSAVATGELFF

v_gene: TRBV6-5
len: 14
d_gene: TRBD1
j_gene: TRBJ2-4
abundance: NA
CDR3nt: TGTGCCAGCAGTCCGCGGACAGGGATGGACATTCAGTACTTC
CDR3aa: CASSPRTGMDIQYF

v_gene: TRBV18
len: 16
d_gene: NA
j_gene: TRBJ1-2
abundance: NA
CDR3nt: TGTGCCAGCTCACCGATTGGACAGCATACTGACTATGGCTACACCTTC
CDR3aa: CASSPIGQHTDYGYTF

v_gene: TRBV23-1
len: 18
d_gene: NA
j_gene: TRBJ2-3
abundance: NA
CDR3nt: TGCGCCAGCAGCCCCCGTGGTGTAGCTCGTAGAAGCACAGATACGCAGTATTTT
CDR3aa: CASSPRGVARRSTDTQYF

v_gene: TRBV9
len: 17
d_gene: TRBD2
j_gene: TRBJ2-3
abundance: NA
CDR3nt: TGTGCCAGCAGCGTAGTGGGTAGCGGGGGGTCCGGGGATACGCAGTATTTT
CDR3aa: CASSVVGSGGSGDTQYF

v_gene: TRBV7-2
len: 14
d_gene: NA
j_gene: TRBJ1-2
abundance: NA
CDR3nt: TGTGCCAGCAGCCCCGGGACATCGGCCTATGGCTACACCTTC
CDR3aa: CASSPGTSAYGYTF

v_gene: TRBV7-6
len: 15
d_gene: TRBD1
j_gene: TRBJ2-3
abundance: NA
CDR3nt: TGTGCCAGCAGCACTGGACAGGGAGGTTCGGATACGCAGTATTTT
CDR3aa: CASSTGQGGSDTQYF

v_gene: TRBV10-3
len: 15
d_gene: NA
j_gene: TRBJ1-3
abundance: NA
CDR3nt: TGTGCCATCAGTGCGAGACAGGTCTCTGGAAACACCATATATTTT
CDR3aa: CAISARQVSGNTIYF

v_gene: TRBV19
len: 14
d_gene: NA
j_gene: TRBJ2-2
abundance: NA
CDR3nt: TGTGCCAGTAGTATAATCGCTAGCCCCGGGGAGCTGTTTTTT
CDR3aa: CASSIIASPGELFF

v_gene: TRBV18
len: 14
d_gene: TRBD1
j_gene: TRBJ1-4
abundance: NA
CDR3nt: TGTGCCAGCTCCAGGGGACAGGGGGCTGAAAAACTGTTTTTT
CDR3aa: CASSRGQGAEKLFF

v_gene: TRBV4-3
len: 16
d_gene: NA
j_gene: TRBJ2-1
abundance: NA
CDR3nt: TGCGCCAGCAGCCAAGCGTGGGCTGGCTCCTACAATGAGCAGTTCTTC
CDR3aa: CASSQAWAGSYNEQFF

v_gene: TRBV7-9
len: 14
d_gene: TRBD1
j_gene: TRBJ2-5
abundance: NA
CDR3nt: TGTGCCAGCAGCCCGACAGGGCTGGCGGAGACCCAGTACTTC
CDR3aa: CASSPTGLAETQYF

v_gene: TRBV11-3
len: 13
d_gene: NA
j_gene: TRBJ2-5
abundance: NA
CDR3nt: TGTGCCAGCAGCAAAAACTCGTGGGAGACCCAGTACTTC
CDR3aa: CASSKNSWETQYF

v_gene: TRBV5-8
len: 14
d_gene: TRBD1
j_gene: TRBJ1-5
abundance: NA
CDR3nt: TGTGCCAGCAGCTCAGGGGGTAGCAATCAGCCCCAGCATTTT
CDR3aa: CASSSGGSNQPQHF